The rows below give T cell receptor beta chains drawn from one sample of a study of yellow fever vaccine responses in identical twins. Each CDR3 protein gets one entry after TCRdb re-called the RT-PCR reads with MiXCR. The sample has about 3,800 distinct CDR3 sequences; around 90% are singletons. Sequencing used T cells from blood (PBMCs), unsorted or a sorted subset (not recorded which), obtained before or after yellow fever vaccination (not recorded which). The receptors stem from a woman younger than 35 who received the yellow fever vaccine. Each CDR3 is given with its conserved first and last residue. Each record gives: J gene, clone size, V gene, D gene, CDR3 DNA, CDR3 protein. The D gene is left open where the match is weak. Rows give clone size only sometimes, using once, few, many, or a class for an expanded clone.

>TRBJ2-1|-|TRBV12-3/TRBV12-4|TRBD1
TGTGCCAGCAGGGGGGGACAGGGGTCTGGTATGGAGCAGTTCTTC
CASRGGQGSGMEQFF
>TRBJ2-3|-|TRBV4-3|-
TGCGCCAGCAGCCAAGAAGGTCGGACAGATACGCAGTATTTT
CASSQEGRTDTQYF
>TRBJ2-7|-|TRBV4-3|-
TGCGCCAGCAGCCAAGCAGGGGACGAGCAGTACTTC
CASSQAGDEQYF
>TRBJ1-6|-|TRBV23-1|TRBD1
TGCGCCAGCAGTCAATCCGCAGGGGGGACCTATAATTCACCCCTCCACTTT
CASSQSAGGTYNSPLHF
>TRBJ1-4|-|TRBV4-1|TRBD1
TGCGCCAGCAGCCAAGGATCCGGGACAGGGCATGAAAAACTGTTTTTT
CASSQGSGTGHEKLFF
>TRBJ2-7|-|TRBV29-1|-
TGCAGCGTTGAGGACACCTACGAGCAGTACTTC
CSVEDTYEQYF
>TRBJ2-3|once|TRBV11-1|-
TGTGCCAGCAGCTTGACTACCCCCGGGACAGATACGCAGTATTTT
CASSLTTPGTDTQYF
>TRBJ2-7|-|TRBV7-6|-
TGTGCCAGCAGCTTAGGTTCGGAAGGGGCGCGTGAGCAGTACTTC
CASSLGSEGAREQYF
>TRBJ2-5|-|TRBV12-3/TRBV12-4|TRBD2
TGTGCCAGCAGACAGCTAGCGGGGGTGATAGAGACCCAGTACTTC
CASRQLAGVIETQYF
>TRBJ2-4|-|TRBV7-6|-
TGTGCCAGCAGCCTTTATTCGGGGGCGAGAATTAACATTCAGTACTTC
CASSLYSGARINIQYF
>TRBJ2-3|-|TRBV4-1|-
TGCGCCAGCAGCCAAGACCCATTCAGGGGCACAGATACGCAGTATTTT
CASSQDPFRGTDTQYF